The 25 T cell receptor beta chains below come from one sample, sequenced in a study of PD-1 blockade in classical Hodgkin lymphoma (dated by TCRdb to the early 2020s). This specimen's time point label, per the study, means: cycle 1 day 1 (C1D1), immediately before nivolumab initiation. Relapse after autologous stem cell transplantation had occurred in all trial patients, and cohorts A, B and C were distinguished by prior brentuximab vedotin exposure. Preparation of the library involved the immunoSEQ multiplex PCR assay. TCRdb holds this immuneACCESS table with in-frame rearrangements only. Some clones are missing; in checked studies, unresolved V genes explain under half, and the rest has no known cause. The sample yields more than 50,000 clones; roughly nine tenths were counted once. Together, the top ten hold 7.5% to 10% of the sample. The source was peripheral blood mononuclear cells (PBMCs), collected at baseline. The receptors derive from a human donor with classical Hodgkin lymphoma.

The J gene is TRBJ1-3, the V gene TRBV19; 8 bases match TRBD1. Germline values: CDR1 LNHDA, CDR2 SQIVND (reference sequence). The ends lost 5 bases at V and 2 bases at J; junction bases unmatched: 5. This CDR3 has 15 residues. The chain's CDR3 is CASSRAGGTGNTIYF. The CDR3 nucleotides read TGTGCCAGTAGTCGGGCAGGGGGCACTGGAAACACCATATATTTT.

The genes are TRBV7-2 and TRBJ2-2; maybe TRBD2 (5 bases). CDR3 size: 16 residues. The germline CDR1 and CDR2 sequences are SGHTA and FQGNSA. Between the trimmed V and J ends, which lost 7 bases and 1 base, there was a span of 16 bases. The CDR3 reads CASTQNSAGNTGELFF. In nucleotides, the CDR3 is TGTGCCAGCACCCAGAACTCGGCGGGGAACACCGGGGAGCTGTTTTTT.

The chain links TRBV10-3 to TRBJ1-2, with D hard to call. Looked up from germline, CDR1 is ENHRY and CDR2 is SYGVKD. V was cut by 2 bases and J by 0 bases, with 13 bases left in between. This CDR3 spans 16 amino acids. CDR3 protein: CAISETGSPSNYGYTF. The CDR3 region has the DNA TGTGCCATCAGTGAGACGGGGTCCCCTTCTAACTATGGCTACACCTTC.

This chain uses TRBV5-1 with TRBJ2-7, with 8 bases lining up with TRBD1. The J segment lost 4 bases and the V segment lost 4 bases, leaving 7 bases of the junction unmatched. The CDR3 runs to 14 residues. Germline CDR1 SGHRS, CDR2 YFSETQ. CDR3 DNA: TGCGCCAGCAGCAGGGGACAGGACCGATACGAGCAGTACTTC. Its protein is CASSRGQDRYEQYF.

The V and J genes are TRBV5-1 and TRBJ2-7, with D unresolved. This CDR3 is built from 12 residues. V was clipped by 4 bases and J by 0 bases, with 5 bases between them. The V gene's germline CDR1 is SGHRS and CDR2 YFSETQ. CDR3 in DNA: TGCGCCAGCAGCAAAAGCTCCTACGAGCAGTACTTC. Its protein is CASSKSSYEQYF.

This chain joins TRBV15 and TRBJ2-1; D assignment may be TRBD1 or TRBD2 (5 bases each). The CDR3 runs to 16 residues. V shed 6 bases and J shed 2 bases, with 17 bases lying between them. The germline gives CDR1 LNHNV, CDR2 YYDKDF (reference sequence). CDR3 DNA sequence: TGTGCCACCAGTGATAGGGGACCGGAGACCTACAATGAGCAGTTCTTC. Residues: CATSDRGPETYNEQFF.

The rearrangement joins TRBV7-8 to TRBJ2-3; either TRBD1 or TRBD2 may supply D (5 bases each). The CDR3 covers 16 residues. The germline CDR1 and CDR2 sequences are SGHVS and FQNEAQ. With 5 bases removed from V and 2 bases from J, the gap between germline ends came to 17 bases. Written as DNA, the CDR3 is TGTGCCAGCAGCCCCAGACAGCACGGGGACACAGATACGCAGTATTTT. It specifies CASSPRQHGDTDTQYF.

This sequence joins TRBV19 and TRBJ2-3; TRBD2 matches at 8 bases. The CDR3 is made up of 15 amino acids. CDR1 LNHDA and CDR2 SQIVND come from the germline V gene (reference sequence). J gave up 1 base and V 1 base, and 1 base lay outside the gene matches. CDR3 DNA sequence: TGTGCCAGTAGTATAGGGACTAGCCGCACAGATACGCAGTATTTT. This translates into CASSIGTSRTDTQYF.

The V gene is TRBV9, the J gene TRBJ2-6; D gene uncertain. Germline CDR1 is SGDLS and CDR2 is YYNGEE. The CDR3 is 12 residues long. Trimming removed 3 bases from V and 6 bases from J, with 4 bases in between. CDR3 in amino acids: CASSGPANVLTF. DNA for the CDR3: TGTGCCAGCAGCGGCCCGGCCAACGTCCTGACTTTC.

The chain combines TRBV6-1 with TRBJ2-7, with 13 bases aligning to TRBD2. The CDR3 spans 20 residues. The V segment lost 4 bases and the J segment 4 bases; nucleotides outside the gene matches: 19. Looked up from germline, CDR1 is MNHNS and CDR2 is SASEGT. This CDR3 reads CASSGPRDRYGTSGKYEQYF. CDR3 bases: TGTGCCAGCAGTGGCCCCCGGGACAGATATGGGACTAGCGGGAAGTACGAGCAGTACTTC.

This chain uses TRBV7-9 with TRBJ2-7; no definite D call. Trimming left V 1 base short and J 3 bases short, with 4 bases between. The CDR3 contains 12 residues. Germline V gives CDR1 SEHNR, CDR2 FQNEAQ (reference sequence). The chain's CDR3 is CASSLVSYEQYF. CDR3 DNA: TGTGCCAGCAGCTTAGTAAGCTACGAGCAGTACTTC.

The CDR3 loop is CASSLGAVKEQFF. CDR3 DNA sequence: TGTGCCAGCAGCTTAGGGGCAGTCAAAGAGCAGTTCTTC. The chain recombines TRBV11-1 with TRBJ2-1; no definite D call. Looked up from germline, CDR1 is SGHAT and CDR2 is FQDESV (reference sequence). Trimming shortened V by 1 base and J by 10 bases, and 11 bases separated the two germline ends. The CDR3 covers 13 residues.

The chain combines TRBV6-5 with TRBJ2-7; the D is unclear. The CDR3 spans 16 residues. CDR1 and CDR2 (germline): MNHEY, SVGAGI. V was cut by 2 bases and J by 6 bases, with 20 bases left in between. CDR3: CASSYLPTSGRPEQYF. In nucleotides, the CDR3 is TGTGCCAGCAGTTACCTCCCGACCTCGGGCAGGCCCGAGCAGTACTTC.

V gene TRBV4-1 combines with J gene TRBJ2-7; the D gene could be TRBD1 or TRBD2 (6 bases each). Trimming left V 3 bases short and J 5 bases short, with 14 bases between. The CDR3 is 14 residues long. Germline CDR1 is MGHRA and CDR2 is YSYEKL. The CDR3 here is CASSQLQGLHEQYF. CDR3 coding DNA: TGCGCCAGCAGCCAGCTACAGGGACTCCACGAGCAGTACTTC.

The chain carries TRBV7-2 and TRBJ1-2, with 9 nucleotides matching TRBD1. Germline trimming cut 2 bases from V and 4 bases from J; bases unmatched to any gene: 14. The germline V gene has CDR1 SGHTA and CDR2 FQGNSA. This CDR3 is built from 18 residues. DNA for the CDR3: TGTGCCAGCAGCTTACTTCGGGCCCGACAGGGGGTAGGCTATGGCTACACCTTC. Residues: CASSLLRARQGVGYGYTF. The full variable domain, completed using reference TRBV7-2 and TRBJ1-2, is GAGVSQSPSNKVTEKGKDVELRCDPISGHTALYWYRQSLGQGLEFLIYFQGNSAPDKSGLPSDRFSAERTGGSVSTLTIQRTQQEDSAVYLCASSLLRARQGVGYGYTFGSGTRLTVV.

This clone was detected only once. The chain joins TRBV6-1 to TRBJ1-2; no clear D. CDR1 and CDR2 (germline): MNHNS, SASEGT. The CDR3 runs to 12 residues. V shed 4 bases and J shed 4 bases, with 7 bases lying between them. The CDR3 region is CASSASSYGYTF. CDR3 bases: TGTGCCAGCAGTGCCAGCTCCTATGGCTACACCTTC.

The chain carries TRBV20-1 and TRBJ2-3, with D uncertain. Germline V gene lookup returns CDR1 DFQATT and CDR2 SNEGSKA (reference sequence). This CDR3 is 11 amino acids long. Trimming left V 6 bases short and J 4 bases short, with 8 bases between. CDR3 sequence: CSASVADTQYF. CDR3 sequence (DNA): TGCAGTGCGAGCGTGGCAGATACGCAGTATTTT.

The chain employs TRBV19 and TRBJ2-3; maybe TRBD2 (6 bases). The V gene lost 5 bases and the J gene lost 2 bases, with 17 bases spanning the gap. The V gene's germline CDR1 is LNHDA and CDR2 SQIVND (reference sequence). The CDR3 covers 16 residues. The CDR3: CASSFPAGGVTDTQYF. In nucleotides, the CDR3 is TGTGCCAGTAGTTTCCCAGCCGGAGGGGTCACAGATACGCAGTATTTT.

The chain joins TRBV6-6 to TRBJ2-6; D not certain. The CDR3 has 14 residues. Germline CDR1 is MNHNY and CDR2 is SVGAGI (reference sequence). V was pared by 0 bases and J by 2 bases, with 2 bases between. The CDR3: CASSYSTGANVLTF. As DNA, the CDR3 is TGTGCCAGCAGTTACTCGACTGGGGCCAACGTCCTGACTTTC.

This chain joins TRBV10-3 and TRBJ1-5, with 7 nucleotides matching TRBD1. V lost 8 bases, J lost 0 bases, and 10 bases stayed unmatched. The CDR3 totals 16 residues. Germline lookup yields CDR1 ENHRY and CDR2 SYGVKD. The CDR3: CAIGDSPPNSNQPQHF. CDR3 DNA: TGTGCCATCGGGGACAGCCCTCCTAATAGCAATCAGCCCCAGCATTTT.

The chain links TRBV5-4 to TRBJ2-2; no reliable D call. The germline V gene has CDR1 SGHNT and CDR2 YYREEE (reference sequence). The CDR3 totals 14 residues. Between the trimmed V and J ends, which lost 0 bases and 8 bases, there was a span of 11 bases. In nucleotides, the CDR3 is TGTGCCAGCAGCTTGGATGGTATTGCGGGGGAGCTGTTTTTT. Its protein product is CASSLDGIAGELFF. The full variable domain, with the rest looked up from reference TRBV5-4 and TRBJ2-2, is ETGVTQSPTHLIKTRGQQVTLRCSSQSGHNTVSWYQQALGQGPQFIFQYYREEENGRGNFPPRFSGLQFPNYSSELNVNALELDDSALYLCASSLDGIAGELFFGEGSRLTVL.

The chain is built from TRBV2 and TRBJ2-1; D is unclear. V shed 3 bases and J shed 0 bases, with 6 bases lying between them. The CDR3 consists of 14 residues. Per the germline V gene, CDR1 is SNHLY and CDR2 is FYNNEI. The CDR3 DNA reads as TGTGCCAGCAGTGAGTACAGCTCCTACAATGAGCAGTTCTTC. Translating gives CASSEYSSYNEQFF.

A word on this clone: Distinct nucleotide sequences in the sample also encode this CDR3. V is TRBV2 and J is TRBJ1-5; D is perhaps TRBD1 (6 bases). The CDR3 contains 16 residues. The germline gives CDR1 SNHLY, CDR2 FYNNEI. V was clipped by 4 bases and J by 6 bases, with 19 bases between them. The CDR3 coding sequence is TGTGCCAGCAGTGTTGATCAGACAGGCTCAACTCAGCCCCAGCATTTT. Residues: CASSVDQTGSTQPQHF.

This clone appeared once. The chain recombines TRBV4-2 with TRBJ1-1, with D hard to call. The CDR3 totals 13 residues. Trimming pared 0 bases from V and 3 bases from J, leaving 5 bases between. Germline loops: CDR1 LGHNA, CDR2 YNFKEQ. The CDR3 spells CASSQEMDTEAFF. The DNA for the CDR3 is TGTGCCAGCAGCCAAGAAATGGACACTGAAGCTTTCTTT.

V gene TRBV7-2 combines with J gene TRBJ2-3; TRBD2 matches at 7 bases. Germline V gene data show CDR1 as SGHTA and CDR2 as FQGNSA. V shed 1 base and J 2 bases; nucleotides not matched to a gene: 6. This CDR3 contains 16 residues. Written as DNA, the CDR3 is TGTGCCAGCAGCTTAGTTCCTAGCGGTTACACAGATACGCAGTATTTT. Amino acid sequence: CASSLVPSGYTDTQYF.